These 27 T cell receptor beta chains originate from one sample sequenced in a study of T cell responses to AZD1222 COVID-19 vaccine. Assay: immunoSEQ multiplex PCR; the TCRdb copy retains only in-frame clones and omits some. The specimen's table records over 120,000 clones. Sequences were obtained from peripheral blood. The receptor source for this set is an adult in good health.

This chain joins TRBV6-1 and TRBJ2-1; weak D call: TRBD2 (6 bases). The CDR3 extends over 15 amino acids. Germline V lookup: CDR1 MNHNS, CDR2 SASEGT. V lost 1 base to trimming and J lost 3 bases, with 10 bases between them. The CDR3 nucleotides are TGTGCCAGCAGTGAAGGGGGGGTGTACTACAATGAGCAGTTCTTC. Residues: CASSEGGVYYNEQFF.

The CDR3 bases are TGCGCCAGCAGCCAAGAGGGATCGCGGTGGCAGTCCACGGTTCGGAATGAGCAGTTCTTC. Protein product: CASSQEGSRWQSTVRNEQFF. This chain links TRBV4-3 with TRBJ2-1, with D unresolved. The V end lost 0 bases, the J end lost 7 bases, and 28 bases lay between the germline ends. From germline, CDR1 is LGHNA and CDR2 YSLEER. This CDR3 comprises 20 residues.

In DNA, the CDR3 is TGTGCCAGCAGCCAATCGAGGAGGACAGGGAATGAAAAACTGTTTTTT. Its protein is CASSQSRRTGNEKLFF. V and J are TRBV16 and TRBJ1-4, with TRBD1 matching over 8 bases. CDR1 is KGHSY and CDR2 is FQNENV in the germline V gene. With 0 bases clipped from V and 5 bases from J, the junction kept 5 bases outside the gene matches. The CDR3 is made up of 16 amino acids.

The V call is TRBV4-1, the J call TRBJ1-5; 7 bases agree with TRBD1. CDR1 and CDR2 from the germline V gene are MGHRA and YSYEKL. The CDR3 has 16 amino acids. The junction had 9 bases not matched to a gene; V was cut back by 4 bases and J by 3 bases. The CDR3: CASSPHLGQPNQPQHF. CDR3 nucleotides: TGCGCCAGCAGCCCTCACCTGGGACAGCCCAATCAGCCCCAGCATTTT.

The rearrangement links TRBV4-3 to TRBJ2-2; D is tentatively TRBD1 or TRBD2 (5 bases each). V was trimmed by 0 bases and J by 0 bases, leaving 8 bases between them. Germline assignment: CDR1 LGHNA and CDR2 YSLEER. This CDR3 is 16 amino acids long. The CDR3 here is CASSQDRGANTGELFF. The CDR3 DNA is TGCGCCAGCAGCCAAGATCGGGGCGCGAACACCGGGGAGCTGTTTTTT.

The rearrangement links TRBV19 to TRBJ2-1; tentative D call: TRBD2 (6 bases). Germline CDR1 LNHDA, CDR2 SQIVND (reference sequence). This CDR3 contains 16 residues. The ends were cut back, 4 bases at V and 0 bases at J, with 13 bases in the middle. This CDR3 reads CASSNHGLSSYNEQFF. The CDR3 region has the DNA TGTGCCAGTAGTAACCACGGACTAAGCTCCTACAATGAGCAGTTCTTC.

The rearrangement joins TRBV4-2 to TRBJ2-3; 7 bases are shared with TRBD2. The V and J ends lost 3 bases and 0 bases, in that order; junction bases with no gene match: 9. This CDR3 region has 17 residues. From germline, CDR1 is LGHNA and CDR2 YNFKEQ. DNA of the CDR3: TGTGCCAGCAGCCACCTCTTCGGGGGGTTGAGCACAGATACGCAGTATTTT. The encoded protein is CASSHLFGGLSTDTQYF.

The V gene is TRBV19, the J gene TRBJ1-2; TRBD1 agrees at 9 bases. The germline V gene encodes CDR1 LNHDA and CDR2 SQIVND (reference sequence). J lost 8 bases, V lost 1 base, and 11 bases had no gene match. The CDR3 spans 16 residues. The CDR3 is CASSIGGTGLMRGYTF. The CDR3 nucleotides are TGTGCCAGTAGTATAGGAGGGACAGGGTTAATGCGCGGCTACACCTTC.

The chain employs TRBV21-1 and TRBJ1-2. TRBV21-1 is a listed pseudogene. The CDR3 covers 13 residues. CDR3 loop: CASSKGPGSADLF. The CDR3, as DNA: TGTGCCAGCAGCAAAGGCCCTGGATCCGCAGACCTATTC.

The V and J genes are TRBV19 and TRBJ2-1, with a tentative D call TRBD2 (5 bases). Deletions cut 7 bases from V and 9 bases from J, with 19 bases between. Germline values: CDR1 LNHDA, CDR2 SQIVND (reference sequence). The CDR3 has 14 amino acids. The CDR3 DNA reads TGTGCCAGTACCCCCGGGGTGCTTGTAGGTGAGCAGTTCTTC. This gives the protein CASTPGVLVGEQFF.

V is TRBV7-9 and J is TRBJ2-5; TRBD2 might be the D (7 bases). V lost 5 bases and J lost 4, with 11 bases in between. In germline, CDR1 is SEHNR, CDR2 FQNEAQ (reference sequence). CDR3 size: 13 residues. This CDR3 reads CASSVGGPETQYF. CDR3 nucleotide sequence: TGTGCCAGCAGCGTCGGGGGGCCAGAGACCCAGTACTTC. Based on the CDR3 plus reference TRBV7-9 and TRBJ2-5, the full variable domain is DTGVSQNPRHKITKRGQNVTFRCDPISEHNRLYWYRQTLGQGPEFLTYFQNEAQLEKSRLLSDRFSAERPKGSFSTLEIQRTEQGDSAMYLCASSVGGPETQYFGPGTRLLVL.

In DNA, the CDR3 is TGTGCCAGCAGTAACGACAGGTTTTCTGGAAACACCATATATTTT. It yields the protein CASSNDRFSGNTIYF. V and J are TRBV6-5 and TRBJ1-3, with D tentatively TRBD1 (6 bases). The V and J ends lost 5 bases and 1 base respectively, with 12 bases between them. The CDR3 spans 15 residues. Germline CDR1 and CDR2: MNHEY and SVGAGI.

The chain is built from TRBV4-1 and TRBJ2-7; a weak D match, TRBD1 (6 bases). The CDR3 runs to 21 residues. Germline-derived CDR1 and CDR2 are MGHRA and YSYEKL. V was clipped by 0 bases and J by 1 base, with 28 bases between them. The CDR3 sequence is CASSQDLWARTERSPSYEQYF. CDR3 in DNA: TGCGCCAGCAGCCAAGATCTATGGGCCAGGACAGAGAGGTCCCCATCCTACGAGCAGTACTTC.

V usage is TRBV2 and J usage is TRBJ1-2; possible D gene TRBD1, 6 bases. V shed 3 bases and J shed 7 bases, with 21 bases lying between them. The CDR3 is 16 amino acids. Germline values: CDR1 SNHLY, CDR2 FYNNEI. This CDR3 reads CASSDYRDSPPRGYTF. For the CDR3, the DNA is TGTGCCAGCAGTGACTACAGGGATTCCCCCCCCCGTGGCTACACCTTC.

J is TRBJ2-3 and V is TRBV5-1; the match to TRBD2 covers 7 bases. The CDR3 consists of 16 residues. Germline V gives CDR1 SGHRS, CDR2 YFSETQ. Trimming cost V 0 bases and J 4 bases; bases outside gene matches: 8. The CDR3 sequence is CASSLGALALADTQYF. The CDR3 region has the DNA TGCGCCAGCAGCTTGGGCGCACTAGCGTTGGCAGATACGCAGTATTTT.

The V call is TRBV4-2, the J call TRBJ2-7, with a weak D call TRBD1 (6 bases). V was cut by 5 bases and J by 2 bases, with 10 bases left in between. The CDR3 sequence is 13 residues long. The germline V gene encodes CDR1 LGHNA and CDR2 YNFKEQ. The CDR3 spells CASSRTEAYEQYF. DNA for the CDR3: TGTGCCAGCAGCAGGACAGAGGCCTACGAGCAGTACTTC.

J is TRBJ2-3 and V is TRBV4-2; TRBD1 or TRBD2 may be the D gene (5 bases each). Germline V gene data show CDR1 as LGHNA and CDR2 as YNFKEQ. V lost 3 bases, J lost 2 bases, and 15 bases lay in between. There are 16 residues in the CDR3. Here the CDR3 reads CASSQGPTGDTDTQYF. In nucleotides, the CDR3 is TGTGCCAGCAGCCAGGGACCGACCGGCGACACAGATACGCAGTATTTT.

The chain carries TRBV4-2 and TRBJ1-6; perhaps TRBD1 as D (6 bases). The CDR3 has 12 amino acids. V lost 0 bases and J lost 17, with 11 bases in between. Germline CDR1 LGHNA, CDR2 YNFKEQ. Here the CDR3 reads CASSQEGATVHF. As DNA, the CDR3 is TGTGCCAGCAGCCAAGAGGGGGCAACGGTCCACTTT.

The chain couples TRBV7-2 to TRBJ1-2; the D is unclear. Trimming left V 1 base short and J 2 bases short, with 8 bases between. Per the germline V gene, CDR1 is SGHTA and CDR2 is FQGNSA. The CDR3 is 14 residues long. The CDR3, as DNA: TGTGCCAGCAGCTTAGGGTTATCAAACTATGGCTACACCTTC. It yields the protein CASSLGLSNYGYTF.

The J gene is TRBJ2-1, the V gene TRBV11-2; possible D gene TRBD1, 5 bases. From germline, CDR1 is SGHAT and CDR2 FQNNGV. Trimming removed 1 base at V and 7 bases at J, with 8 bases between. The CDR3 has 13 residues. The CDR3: CASSLVRANEQFF. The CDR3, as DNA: TGTGCCAGCAGCTTAGTCAGGGCTAATGAGCAGTTCTTC.

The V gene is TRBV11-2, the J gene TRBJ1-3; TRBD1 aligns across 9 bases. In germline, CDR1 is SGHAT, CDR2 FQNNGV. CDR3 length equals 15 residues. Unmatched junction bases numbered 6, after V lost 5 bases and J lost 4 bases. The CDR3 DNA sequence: TGTGCCAGCAGCACCGGGACAGGGCAAGGAAACACCATATATTTT. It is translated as CASSTGTGQGNTIYF.

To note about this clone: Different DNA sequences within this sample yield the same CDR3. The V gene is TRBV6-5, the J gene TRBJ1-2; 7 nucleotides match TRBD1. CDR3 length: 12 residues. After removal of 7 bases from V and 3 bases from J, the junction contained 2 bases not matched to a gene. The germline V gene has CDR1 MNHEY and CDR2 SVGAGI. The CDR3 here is CASKGTDYGYTF. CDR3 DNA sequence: TGTGCCAGCAAGGGGACAGACTATGGCTACACCTTC.

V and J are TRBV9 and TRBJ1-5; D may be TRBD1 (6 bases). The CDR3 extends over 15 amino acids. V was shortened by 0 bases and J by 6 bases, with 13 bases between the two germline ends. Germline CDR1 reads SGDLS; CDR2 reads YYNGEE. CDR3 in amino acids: CASSVGPGAGQPQHF. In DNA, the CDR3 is TGTGCCAGCAGCGTAGGTCCGGGGGCTGGTCAGCCCCAGCATTTT.

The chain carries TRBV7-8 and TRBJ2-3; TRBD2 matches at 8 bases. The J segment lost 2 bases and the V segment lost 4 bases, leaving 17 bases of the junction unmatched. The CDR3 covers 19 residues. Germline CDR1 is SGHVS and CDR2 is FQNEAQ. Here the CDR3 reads CASSSEAFKRGTNTDTQYF. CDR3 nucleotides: TGTGCCAGCAGCTCCGAAGCGTTCAAGCGGGGGACAAACACAGATACGCAGTATTTT.

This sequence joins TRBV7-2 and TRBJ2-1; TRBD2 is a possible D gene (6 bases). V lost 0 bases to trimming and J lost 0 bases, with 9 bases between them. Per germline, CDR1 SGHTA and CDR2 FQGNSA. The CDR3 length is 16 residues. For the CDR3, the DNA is TGTGCCAGCAGCTTAGCAGGGGACTCCTCCTACAATGAGCAGTTCTTC. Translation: CASSLAGDSSYNEQFF.

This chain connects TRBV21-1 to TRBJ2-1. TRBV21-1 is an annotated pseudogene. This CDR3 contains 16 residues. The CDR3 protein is CASSPRGGLAYNEQFF. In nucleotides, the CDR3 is TGTGCCAGCAGCCCCAGGGGGGGCCTTGCTTACAATGAGCAGTTCTTC.

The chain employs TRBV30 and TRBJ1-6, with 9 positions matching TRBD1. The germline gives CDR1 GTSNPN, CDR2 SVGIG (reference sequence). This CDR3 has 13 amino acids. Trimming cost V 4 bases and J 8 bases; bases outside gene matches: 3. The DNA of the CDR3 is TGTGCCTGGAACCGACAGGGGGATTCACCCCTCCACTTT. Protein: CAWNRQGDSPLHF.